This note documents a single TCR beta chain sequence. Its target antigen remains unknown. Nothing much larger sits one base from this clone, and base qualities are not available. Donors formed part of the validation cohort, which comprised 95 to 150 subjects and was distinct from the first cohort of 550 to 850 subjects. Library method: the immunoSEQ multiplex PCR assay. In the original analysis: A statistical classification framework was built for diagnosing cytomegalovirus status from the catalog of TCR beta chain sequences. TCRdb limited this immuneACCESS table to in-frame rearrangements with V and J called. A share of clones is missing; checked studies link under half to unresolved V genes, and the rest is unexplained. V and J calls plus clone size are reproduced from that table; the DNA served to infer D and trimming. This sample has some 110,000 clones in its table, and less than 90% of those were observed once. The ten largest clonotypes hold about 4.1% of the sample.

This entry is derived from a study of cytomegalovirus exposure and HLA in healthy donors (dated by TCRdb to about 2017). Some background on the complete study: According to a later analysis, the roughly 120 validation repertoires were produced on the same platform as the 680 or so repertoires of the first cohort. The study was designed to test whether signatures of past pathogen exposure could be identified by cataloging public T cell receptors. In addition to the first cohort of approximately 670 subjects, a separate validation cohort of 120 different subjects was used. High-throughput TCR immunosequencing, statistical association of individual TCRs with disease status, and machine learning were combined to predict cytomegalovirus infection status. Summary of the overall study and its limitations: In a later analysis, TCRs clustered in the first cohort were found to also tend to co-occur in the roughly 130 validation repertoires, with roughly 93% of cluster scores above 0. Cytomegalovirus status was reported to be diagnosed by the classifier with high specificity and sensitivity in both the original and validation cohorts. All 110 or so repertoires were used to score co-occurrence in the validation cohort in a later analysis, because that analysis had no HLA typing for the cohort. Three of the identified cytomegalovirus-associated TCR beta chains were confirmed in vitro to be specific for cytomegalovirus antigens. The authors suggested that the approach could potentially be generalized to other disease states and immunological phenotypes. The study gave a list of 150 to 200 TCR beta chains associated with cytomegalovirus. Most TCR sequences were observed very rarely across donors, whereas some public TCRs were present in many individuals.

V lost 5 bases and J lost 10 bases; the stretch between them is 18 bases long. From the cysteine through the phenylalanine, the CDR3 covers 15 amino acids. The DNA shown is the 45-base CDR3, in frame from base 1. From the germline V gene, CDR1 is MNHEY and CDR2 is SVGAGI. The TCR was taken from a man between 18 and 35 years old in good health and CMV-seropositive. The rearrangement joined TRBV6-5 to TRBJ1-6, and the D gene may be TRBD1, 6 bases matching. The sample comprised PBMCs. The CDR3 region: CASSPPGQIRSPLHF. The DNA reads TGTGCCAGCAGTCCTCCGGGACAAATACGATCACCCCTCCACTTT.